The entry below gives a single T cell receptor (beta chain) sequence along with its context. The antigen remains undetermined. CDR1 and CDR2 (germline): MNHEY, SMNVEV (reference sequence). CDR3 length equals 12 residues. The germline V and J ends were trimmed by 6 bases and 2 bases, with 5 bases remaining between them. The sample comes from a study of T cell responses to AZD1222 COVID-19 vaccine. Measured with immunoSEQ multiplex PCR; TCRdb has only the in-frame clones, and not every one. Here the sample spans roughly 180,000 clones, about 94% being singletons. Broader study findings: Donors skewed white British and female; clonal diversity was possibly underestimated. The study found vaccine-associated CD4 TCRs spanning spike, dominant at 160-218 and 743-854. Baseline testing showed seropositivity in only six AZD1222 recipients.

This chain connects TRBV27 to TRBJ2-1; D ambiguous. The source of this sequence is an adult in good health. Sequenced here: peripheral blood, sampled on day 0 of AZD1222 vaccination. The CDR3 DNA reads TGTGCCAGCAGGTCCCCCTACAATGAGCAGTTCTTC. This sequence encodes CASRSPYNEQFF.